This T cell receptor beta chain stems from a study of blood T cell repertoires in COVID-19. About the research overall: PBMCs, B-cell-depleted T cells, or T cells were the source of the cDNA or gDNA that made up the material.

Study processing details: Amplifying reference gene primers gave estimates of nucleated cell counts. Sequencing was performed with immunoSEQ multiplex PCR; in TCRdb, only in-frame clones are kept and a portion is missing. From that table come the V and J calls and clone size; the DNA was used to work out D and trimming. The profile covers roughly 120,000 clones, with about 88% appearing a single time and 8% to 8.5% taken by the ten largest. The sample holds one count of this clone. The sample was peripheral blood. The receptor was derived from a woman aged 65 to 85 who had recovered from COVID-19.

CDR3 bases: TGTGCCAGCTCTCGGCGGCAGATAGTTAATTCACCCCTCCACTTT. As protein: CASSRRQIVNSPLHF. This sequence joins TRBV18 and TRBJ1-6; D is unresolved. Germline V gene data show CDR1 as KGHSH and CDR2 as LQKENI. V was cut by 6 bases and J by 6 bases, with 15 bases left in between. CDR3 length equals 15 residues.